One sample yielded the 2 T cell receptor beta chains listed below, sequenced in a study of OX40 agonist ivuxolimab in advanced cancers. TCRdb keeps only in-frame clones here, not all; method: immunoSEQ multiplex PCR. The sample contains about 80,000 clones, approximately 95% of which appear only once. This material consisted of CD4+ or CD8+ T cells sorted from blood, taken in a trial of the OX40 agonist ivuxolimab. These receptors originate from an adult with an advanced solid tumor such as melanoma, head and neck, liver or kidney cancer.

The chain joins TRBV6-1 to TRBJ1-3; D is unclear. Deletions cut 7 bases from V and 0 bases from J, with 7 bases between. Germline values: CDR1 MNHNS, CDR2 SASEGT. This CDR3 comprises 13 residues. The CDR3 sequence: CASKDGSGNTIYF. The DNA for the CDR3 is TGTGCCAGCAAGGACGGCTCTGGAAACACCATATATTTT.

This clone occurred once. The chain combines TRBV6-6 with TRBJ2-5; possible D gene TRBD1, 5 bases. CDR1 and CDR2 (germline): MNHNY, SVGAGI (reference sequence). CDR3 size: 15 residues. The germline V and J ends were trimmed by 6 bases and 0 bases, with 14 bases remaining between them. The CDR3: CASSNARTNQETQYF. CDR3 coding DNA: TGTGCCAGCAGCAACGCCCGGACAAACCAAGAGACCCAGTACTTC.